A single sample is the source of the 10 T cell receptor beta chains below, sequenced in a study of tumor-infiltrating lymphocytes in primary liver carcinoma. The input was approximately 0.45 ug total RNA; TCR beta cDNA was made from it with a constant-region primer. Libraries of TCR beta came from three nested multiplex PCR rounds with slightly modified ARM-PCR. Researchers ran the first two PCR rounds for approximately 9 cycles each with TRBV1-TRBV30 forward primers and a C-beta reverse primer. TCRdb called the multiplex PCR reads again in MiXCR, with one record for every CDR3 protein. This table holds 300,000 to 400,000 distinct CDR3 sequences, 60% to 80% found once. It was unsorted whole blood that yielded blood RNA, and germline DNA was also extracted. The specimen sequenced was peripheral blood. The receptor set was obtained from a man aged 35 to 55 with primary liver carcinoma and hepatitis B virus infection.

The table lists this clonotype with a count of one. A much larger clone differs from this one at a single base, so this may be a read error. The chain is built from TRBV12-3 or TRBV12-4 and TRBJ2-1, with no clear D. The CDR3 sequence is 11 residues long. Trimming removed 3 bases from V and 9 bases from J, with 6 bases in between. The CDR3 region has the DNA TGTGCCAGCAGTTTTGACGGTGAGCAGTTCTTC. Residues: CASSFDGEQFF.

The V and J genes are TRBV11-3 and TRBJ2-1; D remains unclear. Germline assignment: CDR1 SGHNT and CDR2 YENEEA. There are 15 residues in the CDR3. With 5 bases removed from V and 16 bases from J, the gap between germline ends came to 27 bases. CDR3 sequence (DNA): TGTGCCAGCAGCCGCCGTATTAACGAAGACAATGGGCAATTCTTC. Translating gives CASSRRINEDNGQFF. The entire variable domain, with the rest obtained from reference TRBV11-3 and TRBJ2-1, is as follows: EAGVVQSPRYKIIEKKQPVAFWCNPISGHNTLYWYLQNLGQGPELLIRYENEEAVDDSQLPKDRFSAERLKGVDSTLKIQPAELGDSAVYLCASSRRINEDNGQFFGPGTRLTVL.

Concerning this clonotype itself: The CDR3 does not close with the conserved phenylalanine or tryptophan, likely indicating a read error. The chain combines TRBV5-5 with TRBJ1-1; TRBD1 aligns across 11 bases. Trimming cost V 1 base and J 5 bases; bases outside gene matches: 4. The CDR3 totals 15 residues. The V gene's germline CDR1 is SGHKS and CDR2 YYEKEE (reference sequence). The CDR3 DNA follows: TGTGCCAGCAGCTTGTTCGGGACAGGGGGTACTGAAGCTTTCATT. Translation: CASSLFGTGGTEAFI.

Points on this clonotype: A read error may be the cause here, since a much bigger clone is one base away. The chain uses TRBV7-8 and TRBJ2-1; D remains unclear. This CDR3 is built from 12 residues. Germline values: CDR1 SGHVS, CDR2 FQNEAQ. CDR3 coding DNA: TGTGCCAGCAGCCATGGGCAGGATGAGCAGCTCTTC. Its protein product is CASSHGQDEQLF. The full variable domain, in which reference TRBV7-8 and TRBJ2-1 provide the parts outside the CDR3, is GAGVSQSPRYKVAKRGQDVALRCDPISGHVSLFWYQQALGQGPEFLTYFQNEAQLDKSGLPSDRFFAERPEGSVSTLKIQRTQQEDSAVYLCASSHGQDEQLFGPGTRLTVL.

Details on this clonotype: This may stem from a read error, because a much larger clone lies one nucleotide away. The chain is built from TRBV4-1 and TRBJ2-1; tentatively, D is TRBD1 (5 bases). This CDR3 spans 18 amino acids. CDR1 is MGHRA, CDR2 YSYEKL, per germline. Here the CDR3 reads CASIQERGQGTSYNEQFF. CDR3 DNA sequence: TGCGCCAGCATCCAAGAAAGGGGTCAGGGAACCTCCTACAATGAGCAGTTCTTC.

With regard to this clonotype: Sequence at one end of the junction differs from germline and may be a read error. The chain carries TRBV6-2 or TRBV6-3 and TRBJ2-1; TRBD1 is a possible D gene (6 bases). The CDR3 is made up of 15 amino acids. Per germline, CDR1 MNHEY and CDR2 SVGEGT. The CDR3 reads CASIYNRESYNEQFF. The DNA for the CDR3 is TGTGCCAGCATTTACAACAGGGAATCATACAATGAGCAGTTCTTC.

About this clonotype itself: A single base separates this from a much larger clone, so it may be a read error. This chain connects TRBV6-1 to TRBJ2-7; D may be TRBD2 (6 bases). Germline CDR1 reads MNHNS; CDR2 reads SASEGT. The CDR3 runs 17 residues. The CDR3 nucleotides read TGTACCAGCAGTCTCCTCGGCTTAGCGGAAAACGTTTACGAGCAGTACTTC. This encodes CTSSLLGLAENVYEQYF.

The V gene is TRBV5-6, the J gene TRBJ2-1, with 7 bases lining up with TRBD2. The germline V gene encodes CDR1 SGHDT and CDR2 YYEEEE. Trimming removed 0 bases from V and 6 bases from J; junction bases left unmatched: 9. The CDR3 runs to 16 residues. CDR3 in DNA: TGTGCCAGCAGCTTGGCCATGGGGAGGGCTCCCAATGAGCAGTTCTTC. This codes for CASSLAMGRAPNEQFF.

About this clonotype itself: The junction does not match germline at one end; this may be a read error. The rearrangement uses TRBV6-2 or TRBV6-3 and TRBJ2-4; 12 bases are shared with TRBD2. The CDR3 consists of 19 residues. Germline loops: CDR1 MNHEY, CDR2 SVGEGT. CDR3 sequence: CTSSPMRLAGGPPKNIQYF. DNA of the CDR3: TGTACCAGCAGTCCAATGAGGCTAGCGGGAGGGCCCCCCAAAAACATTCAGTACTTC.

A note on this clonotype: Since a much larger clone is just one base distant, this may be a read error. The V and J genes are TRBV12-3 or TRBV12-4 and TRBJ1-5; TRBD1 might be the D (5 bases). This CDR3 spans 13 amino acids. CDR3 residues: CATSSGMGQPQHF. The CDR3 nucleotides are TGTGCCACCAGTTCAGGGATGGGACAGCCCCAGCATTTT.